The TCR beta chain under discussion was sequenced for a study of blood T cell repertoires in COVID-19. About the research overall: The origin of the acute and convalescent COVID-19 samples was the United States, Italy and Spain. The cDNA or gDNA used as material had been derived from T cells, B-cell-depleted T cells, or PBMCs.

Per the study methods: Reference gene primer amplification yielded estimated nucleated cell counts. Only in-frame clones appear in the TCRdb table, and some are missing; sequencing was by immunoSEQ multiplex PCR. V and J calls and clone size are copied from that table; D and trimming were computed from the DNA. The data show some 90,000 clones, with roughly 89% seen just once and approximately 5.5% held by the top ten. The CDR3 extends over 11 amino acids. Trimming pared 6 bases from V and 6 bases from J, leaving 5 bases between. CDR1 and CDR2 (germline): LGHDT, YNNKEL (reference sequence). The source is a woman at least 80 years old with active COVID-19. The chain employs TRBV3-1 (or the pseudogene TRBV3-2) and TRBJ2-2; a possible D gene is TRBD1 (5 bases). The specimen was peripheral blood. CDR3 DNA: TGTGCCAGCAGAGGGGCCGGGGAGCTGTTTTTT. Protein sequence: CASRGAGELFF.